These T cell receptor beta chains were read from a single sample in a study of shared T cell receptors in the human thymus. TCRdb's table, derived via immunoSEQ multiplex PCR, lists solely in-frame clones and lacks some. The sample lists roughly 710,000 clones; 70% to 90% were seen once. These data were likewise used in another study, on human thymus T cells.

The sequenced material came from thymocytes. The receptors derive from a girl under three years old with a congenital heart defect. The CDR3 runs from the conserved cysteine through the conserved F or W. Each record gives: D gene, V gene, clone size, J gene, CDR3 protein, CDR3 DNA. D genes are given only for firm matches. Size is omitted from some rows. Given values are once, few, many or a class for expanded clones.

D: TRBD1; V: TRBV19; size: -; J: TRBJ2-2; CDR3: CASSIVRDREQNTGELFF; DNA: TGTGCCAGTAGTATAGTGAGGGACAGGGAACAGAACACCGGGGAGCTGTTTTTT
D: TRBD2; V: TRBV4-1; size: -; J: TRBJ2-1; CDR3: CASSYTVAGGLFNEQFF; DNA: TGCGCCAGCAGCTATACCGTAGCGGGGGGGCTTTTCAATGAGCAGTTCTTC
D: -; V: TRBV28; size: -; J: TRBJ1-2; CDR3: CASSSPGTPEPNYGYTF; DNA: TGTGCCAGCAGTTCCCCCGGGACACCCGAACCTAACTATGGCTACACCTTC
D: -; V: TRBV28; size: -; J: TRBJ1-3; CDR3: CASSPPGVGNTIYF; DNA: TGTGCCAGCAGCCCCCCAGGGGTCGGAAACACCATATATTTT
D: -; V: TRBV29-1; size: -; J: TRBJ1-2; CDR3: CSHLSREGYTF; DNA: TGCAGCCACCTGTCTAGAGAGGGCTACACCTTC
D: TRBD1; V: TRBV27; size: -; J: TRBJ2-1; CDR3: CASSLRTGNNEQFF; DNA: TGTGCCAGCAGTTTACGGACAGGGAACAATGAGCAGTTCTTC
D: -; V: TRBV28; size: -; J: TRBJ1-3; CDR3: CASSYLYRAGNTIYF; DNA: TGTGCCAGCAGTTATCTATACAGGGCTGGAAACACCATATATTTT
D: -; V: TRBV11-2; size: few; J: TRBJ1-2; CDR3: CASRPNPGRPNYGYTF; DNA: TGTGCCAGCAGACCGAATCCAGGGAGGCCTAACTATGGCTACACCTTC
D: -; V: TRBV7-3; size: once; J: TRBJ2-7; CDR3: CASSLDSLSYEQYF; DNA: TGTGCCAGCAGCTTGGACAGTCTCTCCTACGAGCAGTACTTC
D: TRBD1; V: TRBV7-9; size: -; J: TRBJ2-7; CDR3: CASSFGDRTSYEQYF; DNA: TGTGCCAGCAGCTTTGGGGACAGGACTTCCTACGAGCAGTACTTC
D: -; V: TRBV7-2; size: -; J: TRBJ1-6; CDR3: CASSLVTGVGNSYNSPLHF; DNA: TGTGCCAGCAGCTTAGTCACCGGGGTAGGAAACTCCTATAATTCACCCCTCCACTTT
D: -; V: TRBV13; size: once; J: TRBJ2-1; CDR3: CASSLDQANPPENEQFF; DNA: TGTGCCAGCAGCTTAGACCAAGCGAACCCCCCTGAAAATGAGCAGTTCTTC
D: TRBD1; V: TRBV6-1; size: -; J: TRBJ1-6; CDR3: CASRDRGYSPLHF; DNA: TGTGCCAGCAGAGACAGGGGCTACTCACCCCTCCACTTT
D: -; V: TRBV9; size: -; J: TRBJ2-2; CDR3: CASSPVPLYTGELFF; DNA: TGTGCCAGCAGCCCCGTCCCCCTTTACACCGGGGAGCTGTTTTTT
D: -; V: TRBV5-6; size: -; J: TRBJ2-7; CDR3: CASSQTARGYEQYF; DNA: TGTGCCAGCAGCCAAACCGCCCGGGGCTACGAGCAGTACTTC
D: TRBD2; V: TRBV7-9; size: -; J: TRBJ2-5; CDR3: CASSSVAGLQETQYF; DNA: TGTGCCAGCAGCTCCGTAGCGGGGCTGCAAGAGACCCAGTACTTC